A selection of T cell receptor beta chains follows, all from one sample in a study of PD-1 blockade in mismatch repair-deficient tumors. Profiling relied on immunoSEQ multiplex PCR, and the TCRdb table lists in-frame clones only, not all of them. The sample has 39,000 or so clones, approximately 83% seen once. The specimen was PBMCs, collected roughly 40 weeks after starting pembrolizumab. The receptor source for this set is an adult with mismatch repair-deficient cancer. Both conserved end residues are part of each CDR3. The D gene is left open where the match is weak. Expanded clones are given a class, and other clones once, few, many or no size at all.

D gene	J gene	clone size	V gene	CDR3 DNA	CDR3 protein
-	TRBJ1-1	-	TRBV7-8	TGTGCCAGCAGCTTAGCGGTGGTGGTGGGGGCGAACACTGAAGCTTTCTTT	CASSLAVVVGANTEAFF
-	TRBJ2-2	once	TRBV18	TGTGCCAGCTCGCTGGACAGAAACACCGGGGAGCTGTTTTTT	CASSLDRNTGELFF
TRBD1	TRBJ1-5	-	TRBV9	TGTGCCAGCAGCGTAGATCGACAGGGGGCGCCTCAGCCCCAGCATTTT	CASSVDRQGAPQPQHF
-	TRBJ1-2	-	TRBV15	TGTGCCACCAGCAGCCTAGGGGGGGATCGTGGCTACACCTTC	CATSSLGGDRGYTF
-	TRBJ1-3	once	TRBV5-1	TGCGCCAGCAGCTTGGATTCGGGGGTTGACACCATATATTTT	CASSLDSGVDTIYF
TRBD1	TRBJ1-5	-	TRBV19	TGTGCCAGTAGTCCCCTACAGGGGAATAGGAATCAGCCCCAGCATTTT	CASSPLQGNRNQPQHF
TRBD1	TRBJ1-2	-	TRBV11-2	TGTGCCAGCAGCTCGGCAAGGGGACAGGGGAACTATGGCTACACCTTC	CASSSARGQGNYGYTF
TRBD1	TRBJ1-1	few	TRBV6-5	TGTGCCAGCAGCGCCGGGGACAGGAACACTGAAGCTTTCTTT	CASSAGDRNTEAFF
TRBD1	TRBJ2-7	-	TRBV27	TGTGCCAGCAGTAGGAAGACCGGGGGACAGGAGAGCGAGCAGTACTTC	CASSRKTGGQESEQYF
TRBD2	TRBJ2-7	few	TRBV27	TGTGCCAGCAATAGCGGGAGGAGCTCCTACGAGCAGTACTTC	CASNSGRSSYEQYF
-	TRBJ2-7	few	TRBV5-1	TGCGCCAGCAGCTTCGGCGGGATAAGCGAGCAGTACTTC	CASSFGGISEQYF
TRBD1	TRBJ2-7	-	TRBV28	TGTGCCAGCAGTTTTTGGGGGGGACAGGGAACCTACGAGCAGTACTTC	CASSFWGGQGTYEQYF
TRBD2	TRBJ2-7	-	TRBV28	TGTGCCGCCCATACTAGCGGCTCCTCCTACGAGCAGTACTTC	CAAHTSGSSYEQYF
TRBD1	TRBJ2-7	-	TRBV2	TGTGCCAGCAGTGGGGACAGGTACTACGAGCAGTACTTC	CASSGDRYYEQYF
-	TRBJ1-5	-	TRBV27	TGTGCCAGCAGTTTACGGCAGGGCAATCAGCCCCAGCATTTT	CASSLRQGNQPQHF
TRBD1	TRBJ2-7	-	TRBV18	TGTGCCAGCTCGGGGACAGAGACCTACGAGCAGTACTTC	CASSGTETYEQYF
-	TRBJ2-7	-	TRBV28	TGTGCCAGCAGGGGGGGAGACTTTCGCTATTACGAGCAGTACTTC	CASRGGDFRYYEQYF
-	TRBJ2-3	-	TRBV7-3	TGTGCCAGTCAGCTTTGGGAGTCGGATACGCAGTATTTT	CASQLWESDTQYF
-	TRBJ1-4	-	TRBV5-4	TGTGCCAGCAGCCTCGGGGGGACGGGAGAAAAACTGTTTTTT	CASSLGGTGEKLFF
TRBD1	TRBJ2-7	-	TRBV6-1	TGTGCCAGCGAGGTCAGGACAGGGACCTACGAGCAGTACTTC	CASEVRTGTYEQYF
-	TRBJ1-1	-	TRBV7-9	TGTGCCAGCAGCTTCCCCCCCGGGGCTTTCTTT	CASSFPPGAFF
TRBD1	TRBJ1-4	few	TRBV2	TGTGCCAGCAGGCCAGGACAGGGAGCAACTAATGAAAAACTGTTTTTT	CASRPGQGATNEKLFF
-	TRBJ2-7	few	TRBV19	TGTGCCAGTAGTGCCCCCGCAGGGGCGCGGTCCTACGAGCAGTACTTC	CASSAPAGARSYEQYF
-	TRBJ2-1	-	TRBV28	TGTGCCAGCAGTTCCTCCCGCGTGAGGGCCACCTACAATGAGCAGTTCTTC	CASSSSRVRATYNEQFF
-	TRBJ1-1	-	TRBV12-1	-	CASSFAYGTENTEAFF
-	TRBJ1-2	-	TRBV27	TGTGCCAGCAGTTCGGACATCTCAACTTTCGACCTGGGCTATGGCTACACCTTC	CASSSDISTFDLGYGYTF
-	TRBJ2-1	-	TRBV5-1	TGCGCCAGCAGCTCGTTGGCCCTAGGGGGCAATGAGCAGTTCTTC	CASSSLALGGNEQFF
TRBD1	TRBJ2-7	-	TRBV10-1	TGCGCCAGCAGCCAACGGGACAGGCGCTACGAGCAGTACTTC	CASSQRDRRYEQYF
-	TRBJ1-1	-	TRBV6-6	TGTGCCAGCAGTTTCCCCCAGGCCTTGAACACTGAAGCTTTCTTT	CASSFPQALNTEAFF
-	TRBJ2-6	-	TRBV5-4	TGTGCCAGCAGCTTTTACTCTGGGGCCAACGTCCTGACTTTC	CASSFYSGANVLTF
-	TRBJ1-4	-	TRBV7-9	TGTGCCAGCAGCCCCCGGAGTGAAAAACTGTTTTTT	CASSPRSEKLFF
TRBD2	TRBJ2-7	-	TRBV11-2	TGTGCCAGCAGCTCTGGCGGGGGGCCTTCTAAAGAGCAGTACTTC	CASSSGGGPSKEQYF
TRBD1	TRBJ2-2	-	TRBV11-2	TGTGCCAGCAGCTTAGGCGGACAGGTCGCCCCGAACACCGGGGAGCTGTTTTTT	CASSLGGQVAPNTGELFF
-	TRBJ1-2	-	TRBV4-1	TGCGCCAGCAGCCAAGTTACGGGTTCTAACTATGGCTACACCTTC	CASSQVTGSNYGYTF
TRBD2	TRBJ2-3	-	TRBV7-9	TGTGCCAGCAGCTCCGTGGCTAGCGGCGGCACAGATACGCAGTATTTT	CASSSVASGGTDTQYF
TRBD2	TRBJ2-3	-	TRBV19	TGTGCCAGTAGGCCACTAGCGGGAGGGCCTACCACAGATACGCAGTATTTT	CASRPLAGGPTTDTQYF
TRBD2	TRBJ2-1	once	TRBV2	TGTGCCAGCAGGCGACTAGCGGGAGGCCACAATGAGCAGTTCTTC	CASRRLAGGHNEQFF
TRBD1	TRBJ1-5	-	TRBV19	TGTGCCAGTAGTTCGTACTCTCAGGGGGCCAGTCAGCCCCAGCATTTT	CASSSYSQGASQPQHF
-	TRBJ2-1	-	TRBV7-3	TGTGCCAGCAGCTTATCCCCAAAGACTAGACGGGCCAATGAGCAGTTCTTC	CASSLSPKTRRANEQFF
TRBD2	TRBJ2-2	-	TRBV9	TGTGCCAGCAGCGTAGGACTAGCGGGAGACCCCGGGGAGCTGTTTTTT	CASSVGLAGDPGELFF
-	TRBJ2-7	few	TRBV7-9	TGTGCCAGCAGCTTGATGGGTGGACTTTACGAGCAGTACTTC	CASSLMGGLYEQYF
-	TRBJ1-2	-	TRBV30	TGTGCCTGGTCCTCCCCGGGGGGCTTATTTCAGGGCTACACCTTC	CAWSSPGGLFQGYTF